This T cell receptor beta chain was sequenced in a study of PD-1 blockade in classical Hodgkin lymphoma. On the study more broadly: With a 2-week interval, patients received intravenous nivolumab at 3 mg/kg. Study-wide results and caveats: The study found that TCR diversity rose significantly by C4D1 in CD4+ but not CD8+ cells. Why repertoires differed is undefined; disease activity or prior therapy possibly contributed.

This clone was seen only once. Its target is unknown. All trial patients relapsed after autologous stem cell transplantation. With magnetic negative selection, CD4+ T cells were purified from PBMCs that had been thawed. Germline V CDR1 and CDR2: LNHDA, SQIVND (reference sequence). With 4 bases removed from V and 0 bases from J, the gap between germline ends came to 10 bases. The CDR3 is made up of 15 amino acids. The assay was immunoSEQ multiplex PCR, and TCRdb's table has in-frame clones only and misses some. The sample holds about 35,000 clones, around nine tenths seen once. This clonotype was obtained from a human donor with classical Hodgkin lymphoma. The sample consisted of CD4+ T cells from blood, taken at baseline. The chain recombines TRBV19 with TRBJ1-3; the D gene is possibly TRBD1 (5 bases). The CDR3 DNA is TGTGCCAGTAGTAAGACGACAGACTCTGGAAACACCATATATTTT. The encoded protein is CASSKTTDSGNTIYF.